This is a list of T cell receptor beta chains from one sample in a study of CXCR3-negative and CXCR3-positive naive CD8 T cells. From its re-call of the 5' RACE reads, TCRdb lists each CDR3 protein once, without DNA. Its listing shows about 90,000 distinct CDR3 sequences. The sample was naive CXCR3+ CD8+ T cells from blood. The receptors derive from a human donor in good health. Some clones in this sample may be carry-over from other donors' samples. The CDR3 runs from the conserved cysteine through the conserved F or W.

v_call	j_call	cdr3_aa
TRBV7-3	TRBJ2-1	CASSQSRRSYNEQFF
TRBV28	TRBJ1-2	CASSSRGYGNTF
TRBV30	TRBJ1-6	CAWSQTGGHNSPLHF
TRBV12-3/TRBV12-4	TRBJ1-5	CASSFAGAYSNQPQHF
TRBV6-5	TRBJ2-1	CASSRTSGGYNEQFF
TRBV12-3/TRBV12-4	TRBJ2-2	CASRPTTGELFF
TRBV23-1	TRBJ2-1	CASSHATGGLYNEQFF
TRBV14	TRBJ2-3	CASSQAPGADTQYF
TRBV5-1	TRBJ2-7	CASSLTGGLMVYEQYF
TRBV20-1	TRBJ1-5	CSARGLYSNQPQHF
TRBV2	TRBJ2-3	CASSVERGKDTQYF
TRBV9	TRBJ2-5	CASSVDGGARETQYF
TRBV29-1	TRBJ2-7	CSVGELSYEQYF
TRBV15	TRBJ1-5	CATRDRTGVSPQHF
TRBV11-1	TRBJ2-1	CASSLGPVGPNLYNEQFF
TRBV27	TRBJ2-1	CASSLSGGTGRFF
TRBV9	TRBJ2-7	CASSVEGGYGYEQYF
TRBV2	TRBJ2-2	CASSGLAGSTGELFF
TRBV12-3/TRBV12-4	TRBJ2-2	CASTLGSGELFF
TRBV3-1	TRBJ2-7	CASSQGVFGSYEQYF
TRBV29-1	TRBJ2-1	CSVVGRRNEQFF
TRBV7-6	TRBJ2-2	CASSLEAGENTGELFF
TRBV10-3	TRBJ1-1	CASKAGSRFTEAFF
TRBV24-1	TRBJ2-1	CATSVKGDSLHNEQFF
TRBV7-9	TRBJ1-1	CASSPVAGVLEAFF
TRBV4-3	TRBJ2-1	CASSPWVANEQFF
TRBV29-1	TRBJ2-7	CSVGDPYEQYF
TRBV19	TRBJ2-1	CASSSSTDVLWTGDNEQFF
TRBV6-2/TRBV6-3	TRBJ2-7	CASSYSGEQYF
TRBV14	TRBJ2-5	CASLGGKETQYF
TRBV3-1	TRBJ2-1	CASSQSGSSYNEQFF
TRBV4-1	TRBJ1-4	CASSHLTEPGEKLFF
TRBV5-5	TRBJ2-5	CASSLSRQGSFSGETQYF
TRBV9	TRBJ2-7	CASSATDSSYEQYF
TRBV7-9	TRBJ2-7	CASSFGHEQYF
TRBV27	TRBJ1-5	CASSLGLDQPQHF
TRBV6-5	TRBJ1-6	CASSPTLSSYNSPLHF
TRBV7-6	TRBJ2-1	CASSLPPGFEGTVNYNNEQFF
TRBV28	TRBJ2-3	CATSLDLRGASFDTQYF
TRBV28	TRBJ1-2	CASSPLGGGYGYTF